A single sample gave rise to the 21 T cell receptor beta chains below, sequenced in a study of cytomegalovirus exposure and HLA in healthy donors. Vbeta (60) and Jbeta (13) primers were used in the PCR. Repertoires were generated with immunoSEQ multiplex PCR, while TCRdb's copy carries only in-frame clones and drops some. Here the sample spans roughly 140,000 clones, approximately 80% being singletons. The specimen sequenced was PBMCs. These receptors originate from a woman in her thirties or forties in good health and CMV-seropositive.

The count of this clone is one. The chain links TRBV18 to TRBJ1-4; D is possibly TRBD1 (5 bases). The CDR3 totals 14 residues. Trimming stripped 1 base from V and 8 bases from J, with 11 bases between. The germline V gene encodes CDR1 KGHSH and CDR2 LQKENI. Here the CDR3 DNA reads TGTGCCAGCTCACCACAGCGGGGGTTCGAAAAACTGTTTTTT. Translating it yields CASSPQRGFEKLFF.

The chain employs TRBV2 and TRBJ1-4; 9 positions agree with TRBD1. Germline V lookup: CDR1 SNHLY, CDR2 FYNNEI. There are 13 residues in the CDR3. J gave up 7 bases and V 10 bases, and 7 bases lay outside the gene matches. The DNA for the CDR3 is TGTGCCAATAACAGGGGGCGAGGTGAAAAACTGTTTTTT. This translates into CANNRGRGEKLFF.

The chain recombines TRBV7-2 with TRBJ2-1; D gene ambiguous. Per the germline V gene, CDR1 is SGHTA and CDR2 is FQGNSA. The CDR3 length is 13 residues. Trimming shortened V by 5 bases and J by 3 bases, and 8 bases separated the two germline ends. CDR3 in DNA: TGTGCCAGCAGCCCACTGGTCTACAATGAGCAGTTCTTC. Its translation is CASSPLVYNEQFF.

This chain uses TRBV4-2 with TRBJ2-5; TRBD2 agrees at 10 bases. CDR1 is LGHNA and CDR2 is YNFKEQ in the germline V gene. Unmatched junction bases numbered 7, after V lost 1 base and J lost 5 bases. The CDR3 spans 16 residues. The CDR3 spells CASSQVSSGSVETQYF. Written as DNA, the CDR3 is TGTGCCAGCAGCCAAGTTTCTAGCGGGAGTGTTGAGACCCAGTACTTC.

The CDR3 sequence is CASSLAISGQGYEQYF. CDR3 coding DNA: TGCGCCAGCAGCTTGGCCATATCGGGACAGGGTTACGAGCAGTACTTC. The chain carries TRBV5-1 and TRBJ2-7; 9 nucleotides match TRBD1. Germline V gene lookup returns CDR1 SGHRS and CDR2 YFSETQ. Losses at the gene ends were 0 bases for V and 4 bases for J; bases not matched to a gene: 8. This CDR3 spans 16 amino acids.

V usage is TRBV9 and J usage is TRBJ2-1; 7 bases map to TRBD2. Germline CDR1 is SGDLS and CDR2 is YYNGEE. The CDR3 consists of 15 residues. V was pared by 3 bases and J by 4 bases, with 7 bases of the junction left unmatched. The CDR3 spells CASSAEAGFYNEQFF. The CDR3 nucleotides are TGTGCCAGCAGCGCAGAAGCGGGATTTTACAATGAGCAGTTCTTC.

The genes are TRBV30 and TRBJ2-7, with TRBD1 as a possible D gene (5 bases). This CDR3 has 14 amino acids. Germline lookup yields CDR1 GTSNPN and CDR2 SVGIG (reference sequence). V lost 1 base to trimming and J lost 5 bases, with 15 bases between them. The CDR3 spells CAWSGTRGSDEQYF. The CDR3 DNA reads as TGTGCCTGGAGTGGGACACGTGGATCGGACGAGCAGTACTTC.

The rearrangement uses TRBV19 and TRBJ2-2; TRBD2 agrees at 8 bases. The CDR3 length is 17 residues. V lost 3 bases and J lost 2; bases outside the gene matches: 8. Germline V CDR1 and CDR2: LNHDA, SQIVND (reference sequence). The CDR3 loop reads CASSIPGGQRNTGELFF. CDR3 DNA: TGTGCCAGTAGTATCCCGGGGGGGCAGAGAAACACCGGGGAGCTGTTTTTT.

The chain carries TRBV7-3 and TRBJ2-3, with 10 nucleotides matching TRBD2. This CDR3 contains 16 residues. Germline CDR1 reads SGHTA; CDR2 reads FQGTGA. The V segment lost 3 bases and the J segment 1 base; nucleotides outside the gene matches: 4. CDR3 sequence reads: CASSLSTSGGTDTQYF. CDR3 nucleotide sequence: TGTGCCAGCAGCTTGTCAACTAGCGGGGGCACAGATACGCAGTATTTT.

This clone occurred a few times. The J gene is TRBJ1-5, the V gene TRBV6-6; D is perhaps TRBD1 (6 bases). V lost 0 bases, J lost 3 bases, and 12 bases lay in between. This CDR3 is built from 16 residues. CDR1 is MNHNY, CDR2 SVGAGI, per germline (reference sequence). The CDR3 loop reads CASSYSQTGNNQPQHF. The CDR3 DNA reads TGTGCCAGCAGTTACTCCCAAACAGGGAACAATCAGCCCCAGCATTTT.

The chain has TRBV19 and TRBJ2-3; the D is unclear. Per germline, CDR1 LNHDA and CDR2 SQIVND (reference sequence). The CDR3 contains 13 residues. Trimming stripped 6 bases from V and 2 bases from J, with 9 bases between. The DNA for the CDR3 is TGTGCCAGTAGGCACAGTGTCACAGATACGCAGTATTTT. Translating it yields CASRHSVTDTQYF.

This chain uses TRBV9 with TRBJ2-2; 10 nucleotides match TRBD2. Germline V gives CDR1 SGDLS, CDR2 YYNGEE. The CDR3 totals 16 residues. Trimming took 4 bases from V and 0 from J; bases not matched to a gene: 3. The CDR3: CASSRSGRSNTGELFF. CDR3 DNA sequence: TGTGCCAGCAGCCGTAGCGGGAGGTCGAACACCGGGGAGCTGTTTTTT.

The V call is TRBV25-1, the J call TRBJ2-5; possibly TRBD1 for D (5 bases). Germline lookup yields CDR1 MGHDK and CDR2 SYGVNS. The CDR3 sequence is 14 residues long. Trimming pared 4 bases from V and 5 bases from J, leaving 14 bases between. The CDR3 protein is CASSALGVSETQYF. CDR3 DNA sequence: TGTGCCAGCAGTGCCCTAGGGGTGTCGGAGACCCAGTACTTC. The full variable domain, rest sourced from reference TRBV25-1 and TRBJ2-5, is EADIYQTPRYLVIGTGKKITLECSQTMGHDKMYWYQQDPGMELHLIHYSYGVNSTEKGDLSSESTVSRIRTEHFPLTLESARPSHTSQYLCASSALGVSETQYFGPGTRLLVL.

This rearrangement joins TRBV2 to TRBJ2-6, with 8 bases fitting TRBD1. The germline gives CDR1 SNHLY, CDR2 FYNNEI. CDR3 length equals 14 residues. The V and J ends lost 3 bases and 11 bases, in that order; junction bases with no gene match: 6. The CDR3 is CASSENRGAHVLTF. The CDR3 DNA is TGTGCCAGCAGTGAGAACAGGGGGGCTCACGTCCTGACTTTC.

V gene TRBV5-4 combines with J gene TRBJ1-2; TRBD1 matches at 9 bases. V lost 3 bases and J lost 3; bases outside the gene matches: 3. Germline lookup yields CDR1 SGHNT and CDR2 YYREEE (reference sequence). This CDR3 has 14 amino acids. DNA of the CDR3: TGTGCCAGCAGCTCCACAGGGGGCGACTATGGCTACACCTTC. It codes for CASSSTGGDYGYTF.

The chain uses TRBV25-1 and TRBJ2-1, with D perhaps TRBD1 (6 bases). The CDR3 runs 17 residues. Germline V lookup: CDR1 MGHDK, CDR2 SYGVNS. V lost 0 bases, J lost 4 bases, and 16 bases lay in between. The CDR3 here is CASSEYIAQGAYNEQFF. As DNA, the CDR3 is TGTGCCAGCAGTGAATATATTGCACAGGGTGCATACAATGAGCAGTTCTTC.

The CDR3 nucleotides read TGTGCCAGCAGCGCTAACAGGGGGAGGTACGAGCAGTACTTC. Its translation: CASSANRGRYEQYF. The chain joins TRBV9 to TRBJ2-7; 8 bases are shared with TRBD1. V gave up 3 bases and J gave up 4 bases; unmatched junction bases: 6. Looked up from germline, CDR1 is SGDLS and CDR2 is YYNGEE. This CDR3 has 14 residues.

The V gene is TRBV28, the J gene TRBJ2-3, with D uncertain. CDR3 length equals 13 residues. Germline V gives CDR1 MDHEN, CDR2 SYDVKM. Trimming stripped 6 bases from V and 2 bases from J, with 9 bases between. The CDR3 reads CASRGRDTDTQYF. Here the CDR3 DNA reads TGTGCCAGCAGGGGCCGCGACACAGATACGCAGTATTTT.

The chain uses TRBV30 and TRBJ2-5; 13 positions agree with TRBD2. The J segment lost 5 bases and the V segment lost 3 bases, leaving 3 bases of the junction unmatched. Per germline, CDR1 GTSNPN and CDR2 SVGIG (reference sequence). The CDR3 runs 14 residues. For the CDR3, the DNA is TGTGCCTGGAGACTAGCGGGGGGGCGGGAGACCCAGTACTTC. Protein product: CAWRLAGGRETQYF.

This CDR3 reads CASSQESGGGTSTDTQYF. CDR3 DNA sequence: TGCGCCAGCAGCCAAGAAAGTGGGGGCGGTACTAGCACAGATACGCAGTATTTT. The rearrangement links TRBV4-3 to TRBJ2-3, with D perhaps TRBD1 (6 bases). The germline gives CDR1 LGHNA, CDR2 YSLEER. The length of the CDR3 is 18 residues. Trimming stripped 0 bases from V and 0 bases from J, with 16 bases between.

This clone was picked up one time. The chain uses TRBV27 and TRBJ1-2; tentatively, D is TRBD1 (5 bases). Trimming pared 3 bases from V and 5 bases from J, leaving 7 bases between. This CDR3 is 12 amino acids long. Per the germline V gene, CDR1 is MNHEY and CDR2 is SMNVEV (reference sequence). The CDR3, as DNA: TGTGCCAGCAGTTTGGACACATATGGCTACACCTTC. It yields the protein CASSLDTYGYTF.